What follows are 18 T cell receptor beta chains derived from one specimen sequenced in a study of blood T cells in healthy people across ages. Next came a second PCR, run for roughly 6 to 11 cycles, which used a sample-barcoded 5' primer along with a J-beta primer mix. In TCRdb, the 5' RACE reads were re-called with MiXCR into one record per CDR3 protein. The table includes about 1.4 million distinct CDR3 sequences, approximately 59% detected once. Sequencing input: blood. The receptors here all came from a man in his late teens or twenties in good health.

The gene calls are TRBV3-1 and TRBJ2-7; 13 bases are shared with TRBD2. The DNA end lines up better with TRBJ2-5; the J call may be wrong. This CDR3 has 17 amino acids. Germline V CDR1 and CDR2: LGHDT, YNNKEL (reference sequence). The CDR3, as DNA: TGTGCCAGCAGCCAAGATGCGGGACTAGCGGGGCGGGAGACCCAGTACTTC. It translates to CASSQDAGLAGRETQYF.

The gene calls are TRBV28 and TRBJ1-4, with 7 positions matching TRBD1. V shed 4 bases and J 7 bases; nucleotides not matched to a gene: 6. CDR1 and CDR2 from the germline V gene are MDHEN and SYDVKM. The CDR3 covers 14 residues. CDR3 sequence: CASSSGGRGEKLFF. The CDR3 DNA sequence: TGTGCCAGCAGTTCAGGGGGTCGGGGTGAAAAACTGTTTTTT.

V and J are TRBV6-6 and TRBJ2-2; D not resolved. This CDR3 comprises 15 residues. V lost 2 bases, J lost 6 bases, and 13 bases lay in between. Germline V gene data show CDR1 as MNHNY and CDR2 as SVGAGI (reference sequence). The CDR3 loop is CASSYRPGSPGELFF. CDR3 coding DNA: TGTGCCAGCAGTTACCGTCCTGGTAGCCCCGGGGAGCTGTTTTTT.

This sequence joins TRBV4-2 and TRBJ2-5; D uncertain. Trimming pared 0 bases from V and 7 bases from J, leaving 15 bases between. CDR3 length equals 15 residues. The germline CDR1 and CDR2 sequences are LGHNA and YNFKEQ. The CDR3 coding sequence is TGTGCCAGCAGCCAAGATCTTGGCAGCGCAGGGACCCAGTACTTC. Protein sequence: CASSQDLGSAGTQYF.

This clonotype was detected a few times. The chain combines TRBV20-1 with TRBJ2-1; 9 nucleotides line up with TRBD1. V lost 5 bases to trimming and J lost 6 bases; unmatched junction nucleotides: 11. CDR1 and CDR2 (germline): DFQATT, SNEGSKA (reference sequence). The length of the CDR3 is 15 residues. CDR3 sequence reads: CSAQLPGTGSNEQFF. The CDR3 DNA sequence: TGCAGTGCTCAACTCCCCGGGACAGGGAGCAATGAGCAGTTCTTC.

The chain uses TRBV29-1 and TRBJ2-2; the D call may be TRBD1 or TRBD2 (6 bases each). The CDR3 consists of 14 residues. V lost 7 bases and J 4 bases, leaving 16 bases between the germline ends. Germline CDR1 reads SQVTM; CDR2 reads ANQGSEA. The CDR3 DNA reads TGCAGCGCCGGGTCGGGGGCGAGCACCGGGGAGCTGTTTTTT. It specifies CSAGSGASTGELFF.

This chain joins TRBV2 and TRBJ1-2; D gene ambiguous. The V and J ends lost 5 bases and 4 bases respectively, with 20 bases between them. CDR3 length equals 16 residues. Germline CDR1 is SNHLY and CDR2 is FYNNEI. CDR3: CASSPCGADRIYGYTF. The CDR3 DNA sequence: TGTGCCAGCAGTCCATGCGGAGCCGACCGAATCTATGGCTACACCTTC.

Worth noting for this clonotype: In this CDR3 the conserved last residue, phenylalanine or tryptophan, is missing, so a read error is likely. The J gene is TRBJ2-4, the V gene TRBV4-1, with TRBD1 matching 7 bases. With V trimmed by 1 base and J by 0 bases, 6 bases remained unmatched. The germline V gene has CDR1 MGHRA and CDR2 YSYEKL. This CDR3 contains 17 residues. DNA for the CDR3: TGCGCCAGCAGCCAAGTAGGGCAGGGGGTAGCCAAAAACATTCAGTACCTC. Residues: CASSQVGQGVAKNIQYL.

In its sample, this clonotype was seen once. V gene TRBV6-6 combines with J gene TRBJ1-1; D is unclear. Trimming cost V 2 bases and J 8 bases, with 9 bases left between them. The length of the CDR3 is 12 residues. Germline CDR1 and CDR2: MNHNY and SVGAGI (reference sequence). This CDR3 reads CASSYGRREAFF. The CDR3 DNA follows: TGTGCCAGCAGTTACGGGAGGCGGGAAGCTTTCTTT.

This clonotype was seen a handful of times. The V and J genes are TRBV12-3 or TRBV12-4 and TRBJ2-6; 10 bases are a match to TRBD2. Trimming cost V 6 bases and J 9 bases; bases outside gene matches: 8. The CDR3 is 15 amino acids. The CDR3 is CASSFNLAGVNVLTF. The CDR3 DNA reads TGTGCCAGCAGCTTCAACCTAGCGGGAGTCAACGTCCTGACTTTC.

This clonotype was observed once. The chain combines TRBV20-1 with TRBJ2-1; possible D gene TRBD1, 6 bases. Germline V gene lookup returns CDR1 DFQATT and CDR2 SNEGSKA (reference sequence). This CDR3 region has 16 residues. V dropped 2 bases and J dropped 0 bases, with 14 bases sitting between them. CDR3 sequence: CSARNRVASSYNEQFF. The CDR3 DNA is TGCAGTGCTAGAAACAGGGTAGCCAGCTCCTACAATGAGCAGTTCTTC.

Only a few counts were recorded for this clonotype. V is TRBV29-1 and J is TRBJ2-2, with D uncertain. The germline V gene has CDR1 SQVTM and CDR2 ANQGSEA. This CDR3 is 12 amino acids long. Trimming stripped 6 bases from V and 4 bases from J, with 9 bases between. The CDR3 sequence is CSVCISTGELFF. For the CDR3, the DNA is TGCAGCGTCTGCATTTCCACCGGGGAGCTGTTTTTT.

V is TRBV4-1 and J is TRBJ2-4, with 11 bases fitting TRBD1. The CDR3 runs 15 residues. Losses at the gene ends were 3 bases for V and 13 bases for J; bases not matched to a gene: 11. CDR1 MGHRA and CDR2 YSYEKL come from the germline V gene. CDR3 coding DNA: TGCGCCAGCAGCCACCTAGGACAGGGGGCGAGGGAGCAGTACTTC. As protein: CASSHLGQGAREQYF.

This chain joins TRBV5-1 and TRBJ1-6; TRBD1 agrees at 10 bases. The J segment lost 0 bases and the V segment lost 4 bases, leaving 4 bases of the junction unmatched. The CDR3 is 17 residues long. The germline CDR1 and CDR2 sequences are SGHRS and YFSETQ. Here the CDR3 DNA reads TGCGCCAGCAGCCTGGACAGGGGGAGCTCCTATAATTCACCCCTCCACTTT. It is translated as CASSLDRGSSYNSPLHF.

In regard to this clonotype: One junction end disagrees with the germline gene, perhaps due to a read error. The V call is TRBV29-1, the J call TRBJ1-1; tentative D call: TRBD1 (5 bases). The germline gives CDR1 SQVTM, CDR2 ANQGSEA. The CDR3 runs to 12 residues. The CDR3 region is CSVVGENTKAFF. CDR3 DNA: TGCAGCGTTGTGGGGGAGAACACTAAAGCTTTCTTT. Combining the CDR3 with reference TRBV29-1 and TRBJ1-1 gives the whole variable domain SAVISQKPSRDICQRGTSLTIQCQVDSQVTMMFWYRQQPGQSLTLIATANQGSEATYESGFVIDKFPISRPNLTFSTLTVSNMSPEDSSIYLCSVVGENTKAFFGQGTRLTVV.

The gene calls are TRBV25-1 and TRBJ2-3, with a tentative D call TRBD2 (5 bases). There are 14 residues in the CDR3. Trimming removed 4 bases at V and 7 bases at J, with 15 bases between. Germline CDR1 and CDR2: MGHDK and SYGVNS. CDR3 sequence: CASSVPGGPYTQYF. CDR3 nucleotides: TGTGCCAGCAGTGTCCCAGGAGGTCCCTATACGCAGTATTTT.

The rearrangement joins TRBV20-1 to TRBJ1-1; D uncertain. Germline V CDR1 and CDR2: DFQATT, SNEGSKA (reference sequence). This CDR3 is 10 amino acids long. V lost 6 bases and J lost 5, with 7 bases in between. The CDR3 protein is CSASRTEAFF. In DNA form, the CDR3 reads TGCAGTGCCTCCCGGACTGAAGCTTTCTTT.

Of note for this clonotype: This sequence may be a read error, since a much larger clone differs from it by one base. The genes are TRBV12-3 or TRBV12-4 and TRBJ2-7; 8 bases agree with TRBD1. CDR3 length: 14 residues. V gave up 5 bases and J gave up 6 bases; unmatched junction bases: 9. CDR3 coding DNA: TGTGCCAGCAGTGCCTGGACAGGGCACTCCGAGCAGTACTTC. Its protein is CASSAWTGHSEQYF.